The 32 T cell receptor beta chains given below trace back to one sample, sequenced in a study of cytomegalovirus exposure and HLA in healthy donors. Only in-frame clones appear in the TCRdb table, and some are missing; sequencing was by immunoSEQ multiplex PCR. The table records around 150,000 clones, more than 75% of them present only once. Sequencing was done on a sample of PBMCs. All receptors come from a young man in good health and CMV-seronegative.

The V and J genes are TRBV4-3 and TRBJ1-2; D is ambiguous. This CDR3 region has 13 residues. Germline V gene sequence: CDR1 LGHNA, CDR2 YSLEER. V shed 0 bases and J shed 2 bases, with 4 bases lying between them. The CDR3 here is CASSQERNYGYTF. The CDR3 nucleotides are TGCGCCAGCAGCCAAGAGAGGAACTATGGCTACACCTTC.

The chain carries TRBV11-3 and TRBJ2-2; no definite D call. The CDR3 spans 15 residues. In germline, CDR1 is SGHNT, CDR2 YENEEA. V lost 4 bases and J lost 1, with 10 bases in between. Here the CDR3 DNA reads TGTGCCAGCAGCTCGTCCCCCGGGAACACCGGGGAGCTGTTTTTT. This encodes CASSSSPGNTGELFF.

This clone occurred a few times. Its ends do not fully match the called genes, so a read error is possible. V and J are TRBV7-7 and TRBJ1-1, with D perhaps TRBD1 (5 bases). Looked up from germline, CDR1 is SSHAT and CDR2 is FNYEAQ (reference sequence). The CDR3 spans 15 residues. Written as DNA, the CDR3 is TGTGCTAGCAGACATGAGCAGGGAATGAACACTGAAGCTTTCTTT. Its translation is CASRHEQGMNTEAFF.

The V call is TRBV4-3, the J call TRBJ2-3; no definite D call. V was shortened by 0 bases and J by 2 bases, with 6 bases between the two germline ends. The CDR3 sequence is 14 residues long. CDR1 and CDR2 (germline): LGHNA, YSLEER. The CDR3 DNA follows: TGCGCCAGCAGCCAAGACTGGGCCACAGATACGCAGTATTTT. Translation: CASSQDWATDTQYF.

V usage is TRBV7-6 and J usage is TRBJ1-2, with TRBD1 identical over 8 bases. CDR3 length equals 16 residues. V lost 5 bases, J lost 0 bases, and 8 bases stayed unmatched. Per germline, CDR1 SGHVS and CDR2 FNYEAQ. CDR3 sequence: CASSQLDRAPNYGYTF. CDR3 in DNA: TGTGCCAGCAGCCAATTGGACAGGGCTCCTAACTATGGCTACACCTTC.

J is TRBJ1-6 and V is TRBV2, with D perhaps matching TRBD1 (6 bases). The V gene lost 3 bases and the J gene lost 2 bases, with 11 bases spanning the gap. Germline assignment: CDR1 SNHLY and CDR2 FYNNEI. This CDR3 region has 16 residues. In nucleotides, the CDR3 is TGTGCCAGCAGTGACCTTACAGGGCCCTATAATTCACCCCTCCACTTT. Residues: CASSDLTGPYNSPLHF.

The chain couples TRBV5-1 to TRBJ2-2; D possibly corresponds to TRBD1 (6 bases). The CDR3 sequence is 15 residues long. Germline lookup yields CDR1 SGHRS and CDR2 YFSETQ. The ends were cut back, 4 bases at V and 0 bases at J, with 10 bases in the middle. CDR3 sequence reads: CASSLGTPNTGELFF. CDR3 nucleotide sequence: TGCGCCAGCAGCCTCGGGACACCGAACACCGGGGAGCTGTTTTTT.

The chain joins TRBV27 to TRBJ1-1, with 11 positions matching TRBD1. Trimming at V came to 2 bases and at J to 0 bases, leaving 8 bases not matched to a gene. The CDR3 sequence is 18 residues long. CDR1 is MNHEY and CDR2 is SMNVEV in the germline V gene (reference sequence). The CDR3 spells CASSLIGTGGRMNTEAFF. CDR3 in DNA: TGTGCCAGCAGTTTAATCGGGACAGGGGGGAGAATGAACACTGAAGCTTTCTTT.

This chain uses TRBV5-1 with TRBJ2-7; 7 bases map to TRBD1. V trimming: 4 bases; J trimming: 6 bases; junction bases outside the gene matches: 4. The germline V gene encodes CDR1 SGHRS and CDR2 YFSETQ. CDR3 length equals 12 residues. CDR3: CASSPNRGEQYF. The CDR3 nucleotides read TGCGCCAGCAGCCCAAACAGGGGCGAGCAGTACTTC.

V usage is TRBV4-2 and J usage is TRBJ2-1, with D tentatively TRBD1 (5 bases). From germline, CDR1 is LGHNA and CDR2 YNFKEQ. Deletions cut 3 bases from V and 7 bases from J, with 10 bases between. This CDR3 spans 13 amino acids. CDR3 region: CASSHPAGNEQFF. The CDR3 DNA reads TGTGCCAGCAGCCACCCAGCAGGGAATGAGCAGTTCTTC.

CDR3 residues: CATSQRGVLGEQYV. The CDR3 DNA reads TGTGCCACCAGCCAGCGGGGCGTTTTGGGTGAGCAGTACGTC. V usage is TRBV15 and J usage is TRBJ2-7, with 7 bases lining up with TRBD2. This CDR3 comprises 14 residues. V trimming: 5 bases; J trimming: 7 bases; junction bases outside the gene matches: 11. CDR1 is LNHNV, CDR2 YYDKDF, per germline (reference sequence).

This clone occurred once. The rearrangement joins TRBV5-1 to TRBJ2-3; a possible D gene is TRBD1 (7 bases). Per the germline V gene, CDR1 is SGHRS and CDR2 is YFSETQ. The CDR3 extends over 14 amino acids. The V end lost 7 bases, the J end lost 6 bases, and 18 bases lay between the germline ends. The CDR3 DNA follows: TGCGCCAGCTACGGGGGACAGCTCGCCGATACGCAGTATTTT. Its protein product is CASYGGQLADTQYF.

V usage is TRBV6-5 and J usage is TRBJ1-2, with 7 bases aligning to TRBD1. CDR3 size: 16 residues. V was clipped by 4 bases and J by 2 bases; unmatched bases: 10. Germline V lookup: CDR1 MNHEY, CDR2 SVGAGI. CDR3 DNA sequence: TGTGCCAGCAGTTCAACGGGAGGGGGCGCAAACTATGGCTACACCTTC. Translation: CASSSTGGGANYGYTF.

The chain recombines TRBV7-2 with TRBJ1-4, with 8 bases matching TRBD1. The CDR3 runs 14 residues. The germline V gene encodes CDR1 SGHTA and CDR2 FQGNSA. With V trimmed by 3 bases and J by 8 bases, 5 bases remained unmatched. Here the CDR3 reads CASSFGQGREKLFF. In nucleotides, the CDR3 is TGTGCCAGCAGCTTCGGACAGGGCCGGGAAAAACTGTTTTTT. Together with reference TRBV7-2 and TRBJ1-4, the CDR3 gives the full variable domain: GAGVSQSPSNKVTEKGKDVELRCDPISGHTALYWYRQSLGQGLEFLIYFQGNSAPDKSGLPSDRFSAERTGGSVSTLTIQRTQQEDSAVYLCASSFGQGREKLFFGSGTQLSVL.

This clone was observed a few times. The gene calls are TRBV6-1 and TRBJ1-1; 8 bases match TRBD1. This CDR3 comprises 14 residues. Germline V gene lookup returns CDR1 MNHNS and CDR2 SASEGT. V trimming: 7 bases; J trimming: 7 bases; junction bases outside the gene matches: 11. CDR3 nucleotides: TGTGCCAGCATTGACAGGGGCCTGTTAAGTGAAGCTTTCTTT. It codes for CASIDRGLLSEAFF.

This chain connects TRBV7-6 to TRBJ1-1, with 10 bases lining up with TRBD1. Germline V gene lookup returns CDR1 SGHVS and CDR2 FNYEAQ. J lost 14 bases, V lost 5 bases, and 8 bases had no gene match. There are 12 residues in the CDR3. CDR3 sequence: CASSLGTGESFF. For the CDR3, the DNA is TGTGCCAGCAGCCTTGGGACAGGGGAGTCCTTCTTT.

The CDR3 coding sequence is TGTGCCAGCAGTTTATGGAGCAACACAGATACGCAGTATTTT. This translates into CASSLWSNTDTQYF. The chain employs TRBV27 and TRBJ2-3; D remains ambiguous. The V end lost 1 base, the J end lost 2 bases, and 7 bases lay between the germline ends. The CDR3 spans 14 residues. Germline V gene lookup returns CDR1 MNHEY and CDR2 SMNVEV (reference sequence).

The V gene is TRBV28, the J gene TRBJ1-5; a weak D match, TRBD1 (5 bases). From germline, CDR1 is MDHEN and CDR2 SYDVKM. This CDR3 region has 14 residues. V gave up 2 bases and J gave up 7 bases, with 12 bases separating them. CDR3 DNA: TGTGCCAGCAGTTTACTGCAGGGAGGACAGCCCCAGCATTTT. Its protein is CASSLLQGGQPQHF. Supplemented by reference TRBV28 and TRBJ1-5, the full variable domain reads DVKVTQSSRYLVKRTGEKVFLECVQDMDHENMFWYRQDPGLGLRLIYFSYDVKMKEKGDIPEGYSVSREKKERFSLILESASTNQTSMYLCASSLLQGGQPQHFGDGTRLSIL.

The chain is built from TRBV29-1 and TRBJ1-3, with 9 nucleotides matching TRBD1. CDR1 is SQVTM, CDR2 ANQGSEA, per germline. This CDR3 has 13 amino acids. V shed 6 bases, J shed 7 bases, and the junction held 7 bases outside the gene matches. The CDR3 region has the DNA TGCAGCGTGGGGACAGGGAGTATGAACACCATATATTTT. Translating gives CSVGTGSMNTIYF. Full variable domain (missing parts from reference TRBV29-1 and TRBJ1-3): SAVISQKPSRDICQRGTSLTIQCQVDSQVTMMFWYRQQPGQSLTLIATANQGSEATYESGFVIDKFPISRPNLTFSTLTVSNMSPEDSSIYLCSVGTGSMNTIYFGEGSWLTVV.

The CDR3 DNA reads TGTGCCAGCAGCCGGGACAACCACGAGCAGTACTTC. It codes for CASSRDNHEQYF. This sequence joins TRBV5-4 and TRBJ2-7, with D possibly TRBD1 on 6 matching bases. V lost 4 bases and J 5 bases, leaving 10 bases between the germline ends. The CDR3 has 12 amino acids. Germline V gene data show CDR1 as SGHNT and CDR2 as YYREEE (reference sequence).

V is TRBV28 and J is TRBJ2-7, with TRBD1 matching over 7 bases. CDR1 is MDHEN and CDR2 is SYDVKM in the germline V gene. The CDR3 consists of 15 residues. The J segment lost 2 bases and the V segment lost 2 bases, leaving 6 bases of the junction unmatched. In DNA, the CDR3 is TGTGCCAGCAGTTTAGGGGACGGGACAGCCTACGAGCAGTACTTC. Translated, it gives CASSLGDGTAYEQYF.

V gene TRBV27 combines with J gene TRBJ2-6, with TRBD1 matching 7 bases. The CDR3 runs to 17 residues. Germline CDR1 reads MNHEY; CDR2 reads SMNVEV (reference sequence). V shed 6 bases, J shed 2 bases, and the junction held 10 bases outside the gene matches. The CDR3: CASRSKGARAGANVLTF. DNA of the CDR3: TGTGCCAGCAGGTCTAAGGGGGCGAGAGCTGGGGCCAACGTCCTGACTTTC.

This clone was found once. The chain recombines TRBV5-1 with TRBJ2-2, with TRBD1 matching 7 bases. V gave up 4 bases and J gave up 3 bases; unmatched junction bases: 9. Germline CDR1 is SGHRS and CDR2 is YFSETQ. This CDR3 spans 16 amino acids. The CDR3: CASSPQTGVDTGELFF. The CDR3 nucleotides read TGCGCCAGCAGCCCACAAACAGGGGTCGACACCGGGGAGCTGTTTTTT. Using reference TRBV5-1 and TRBJ2-2 for the parts outside the CDR3, the full variable domain is KAGVTQTPRYLIKTRGQQVTLSCSPISGHRSVSWYQQTPGQGLQFLFEYFSETQRNKGNFPGRFSGRQFSNSRSEMNVSTLELGDSALYLCASSPQTGVDTGELFFGEGSRLTVL.

This chain connects TRBV5-1 to TRBJ2-3, with a weak D call TRBD1 (5 bases). V was clipped by 0 bases and J by 3 bases, with 11 bases between them. The germline CDR1 and CDR2 sequences are SGHRS and YFSETQ. This CDR3 spans 15 amino acids. The CDR3 coding sequence is TGCGCCAGCAGCTTGGTCAGGGTCAGGACAGATACGCAGTATTTT. As protein: CASSLVRVRTDTQYF.

This clone has just a few counts. The chain's CDR3 is CASILRTGGRRHQPQHF. The CDR3 DNA reads TGTGCCAGCATTCTGCGGACAGGGGGCCGCCGGCATCAGCCCCAGCATTTT. The J gene is TRBJ1-5, the V gene TRBV21-1; TRBD1 is the table's D call, not checked against the DNA. TRBV21-1 is annotated as a pseudogene. This CDR3 has 17 amino acids.

The chain links TRBV5-4 to TRBJ1-2, with TRBD1 identical over 7 bases. CDR1 SGHNT and CDR2 YYREEE come from the germline V gene (reference sequence). J lost 6 bases, V lost 0 bases, and 8 bases had no gene match. The CDR3 length is 15 residues. The CDR3 reads CASSLATGADDGYTF. The CDR3 DNA sequence: TGTGCCAGCAGCTTGGCCACAGGGGCAGACGATGGCTACACCTTC.

This chain joins TRBV7-2 and TRBJ1-2; D is unresolved. Trimming stripped 4 bases from V and 7 bases from J, with 19 bases between. The germline V gene has CDR1 SGHTA and CDR2 FQGNSA. The CDR3 extends over 15 amino acids. The CDR3 DNA sequence: TGTGCCAGCAGCTCTACAGTGGAGGGAAGGGTTGGCTACACCTTC. Residues: CASSSTVEGRVGYTF.

The chain couples TRBV6-1 to TRBJ2-7, with a possible D match to TRBD1 (6 bases). The CDR3 covers 12 residues. Germline V gene data show CDR1 as MNHNS and CDR2 as SASEGT. V was cut by 10 bases and J by 0 bases, with 10 bases left in between. This chain's CDR3 is CATAGVSYEQYV. In DNA, the CDR3 is TGTGCCACGGCAGGGGTCTCCTACGAGCAGTACGTC.

The chain employs TRBV28 and TRBJ1-4, with 7 bases matching TRBD1. CDR3 length: 13 residues. Looked up from germline, CDR1 is MDHEN and CDR2 is SYDVKM. Germline trimming cut 6 bases from V and 8 bases from J; bases unmatched to any gene: 6. The CDR3 DNA sequence: TGTGCCAGCAGCGGGACAGACGGCGAAAAACTGTTTTTT. This gives the protein CASSGTDGEKLFF.

The CDR3 loop reads CASTQGANTIYF. The CDR3 bases are TGTGCCAGCACTCAGGGGGCGAACACCATATATTTT. The chain uses TRBV6-1 and TRBJ1-3; 8 bases line up with TRBD1. Germline assignment: CDR1 MNHNS and CDR2 SASEGT. The CDR3 has 12 residues. The junction had 3 bases not matched to a gene; V was cut back by 7 bases and J by 7 bases.

The CDR3 DNA reads TGTGCCAGTAGTACCTACGACAGGGAGACCCAGTACTTC. It yields the protein CASSTYDRETQYF. The chain joins TRBV19 to TRBJ2-5; the D gene is possibly TRBD1 (6 bases). The CDR3 contains 13 residues. Germline V gene lookup returns CDR1 LNHDA and CDR2 SQIVND (reference sequence). V gave up 4 bases and J gave up 5 bases, with 11 bases separating them. Filled out from reference TRBV19 and TRBJ2-5, the complete variable domain reads DGGITQSPKYLFRKEGQNVTLSCEQNLNHDAMYWYRQDPGQGLRLIYYSQIVNDFQKGDIAEGYSVSREKKESFPLTVTSAQKNPTAFYLCASSTYDRETQYFGPGTRLLVL.

The genes are TRBV4-2 and TRBJ1-5; no firm D call. The CDR3 is 16 residues long. The germline gives CDR1 LGHNA, CDR2 YNFKEQ. V lost 1 base, J lost 3 bases, and 13 bases lay in between. The CDR3 here is CASSQGASWSNQPQHF. The CDR3 DNA reads TGTGCCAGCAGCCAAGGGGCCAGTTGGTCCAATCAGCCCCAGCATTTT.